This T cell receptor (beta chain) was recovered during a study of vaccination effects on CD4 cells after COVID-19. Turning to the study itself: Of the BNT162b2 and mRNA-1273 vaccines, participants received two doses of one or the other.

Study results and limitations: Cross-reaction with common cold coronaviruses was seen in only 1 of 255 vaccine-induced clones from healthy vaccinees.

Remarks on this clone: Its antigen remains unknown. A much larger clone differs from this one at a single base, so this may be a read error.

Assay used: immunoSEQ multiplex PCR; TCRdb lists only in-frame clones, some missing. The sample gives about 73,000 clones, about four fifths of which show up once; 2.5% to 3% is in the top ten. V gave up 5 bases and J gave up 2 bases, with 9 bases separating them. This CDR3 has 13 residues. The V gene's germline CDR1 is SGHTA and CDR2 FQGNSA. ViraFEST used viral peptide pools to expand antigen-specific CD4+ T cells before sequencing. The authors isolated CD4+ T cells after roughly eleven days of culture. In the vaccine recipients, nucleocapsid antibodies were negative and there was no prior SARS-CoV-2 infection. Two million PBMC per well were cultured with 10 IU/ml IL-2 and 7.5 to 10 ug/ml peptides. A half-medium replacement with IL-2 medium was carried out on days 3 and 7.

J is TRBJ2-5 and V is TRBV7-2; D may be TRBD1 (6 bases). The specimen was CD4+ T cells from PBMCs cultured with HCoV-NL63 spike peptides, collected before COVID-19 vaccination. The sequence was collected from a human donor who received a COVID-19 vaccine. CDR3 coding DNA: TGTGCCAGCAGCCAGGGACAACAAGAGACCCAGTACTTC. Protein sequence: CASSQGQQETQYF.